The 12 T cell receptor beta chains listed next were all sequenced from one sample in a study of patients and donors after allogeneic stem cell transplantation. Using its own MiXCR run on the RT-PCR reads, TCRdb lists one record per CDR3 protein. This table has roughly 9,900 distinct CDR3 sequences, roughly 6.4% appearing once. Sequencing was done on a sample of blood, either unsorted or a sorted T cell fraction (not recorded which). Source of these receptors: a human donor who was either an allogeneic HSCT recipient or a stem cell or donor lymphocyte infusion donor (not recorded which). It is not recorded whose cells these are; they may come from a transplant donor.

CDR3 nucleotide sequence: TGCAGTACAGGGGCAACTAATGAAAAACTGTTTTTT. This codes for CSTGATNEKLFF. The gene calls are TRBV20-1 and TRBJ1-4, with 7 bases identical to TRBD1. There are 12 residues in the CDR3. After removal of 8 bases from V and 0 bases from J, the junction contained 0 bases not matched to a gene. Germline V lookup: CDR1 DFQATT, CDR2 SNEGSKA (reference sequence).

This clonotype was counted ten times or more. CDR3 nucleotide sequence: TGCAGTGCTAGGAAGGGACAGCAAAACACTGAAGCTTTCTTT. It yields the protein CSARKGQQNTEAFF. The chain recombines TRBV20-1 with TRBJ1-1, with TRBD1 matching 7 bases. Germline loops: CDR1 DFQATT, CDR2 SNEGSKA (reference sequence). V was clipped by 3 bases and J by 2 bases; unmatched bases: 6. The CDR3 is 14 residues long.

Many counts were recorded for this clonotype. The rearrangement links TRBV6-6 to TRBJ1-4; D unclear. The germline CDR1 and CDR2 sequences are MNHNY and SVGAGI (reference sequence). V lost 8 bases to trimming and J lost 8 bases, with 12 bases between them. The CDR3 sequence is 12 residues long. The CDR3 region has the DNA TGTGCCAGCGAAGGCTTCCAGGAAAAACTGTTTTTT. Its protein product is CASEGFQEKLFF.

This clonotype was found once. Since a much larger clone is just one base distant, this may be a read error. The rearrangement joins TRBV7-8 to TRBJ2-5; TRBD2 aligns across 11 bases. This CDR3 is 15 amino acids long. Germline V gene sequence: CDR1 SGHVS, CDR2 FQNEAQ. The CDR3 DNA follows: TGTGCCAGCAGCTTTAGCGGGAGGGCTCGAGAGACCAAGTACTTC. Translated, it gives CASSFSGRARETKYF. The full variable domain, in which reference TRBV7-8 and TRBJ2-5 provide the parts outside the CDR3, is GAGVSQSPRYKVAKRGQDVALRCDPISGHVSLFWYQQALGQGPEFLTYFQNEAQLDKSGLPSDRFFAERPEGSVSTLKIQRTQQEDSAVYLCASSFSGRARETKYFGPGTRLLVL.

There are a few counts of this clonotype. The chain combines TRBV6-4 with TRBJ2-1; TRBD1 or TRBD2 may be the D gene (6 bases each). The CDR3 loop spans 13 amino acids. Between the trimmed V and J ends, which lost 3 bases and 10 bases, there was a span of 13 bases. CDR1 is MRHNA, CDR2 SNTAGT, per germline. This CDR3 reads CASSEVFGGEQFF. In DNA form, the CDR3 reads TGTGCCAGCAGTGAAGTTTTCGGGGGCGAGCAGTTCTTC.

This clonotype is labeled medium-sized (0.01 to 0.1%). The V gene is TRBV24-1, the J gene TRBJ2-5; 7 bases line up with TRBD1. The CDR3 has 16 residues. Germline V gives CDR1 KGHDR, CDR2 SFDVKD. Trimming took 9 bases from V and 3 from J; bases not matched to a gene: 15. The CDR3 spells CATRGPNWDREETQYF. The CDR3 coding sequence is TGTGCCACCCGCGGACCGAATTGGGACAGAGAAGAGACCCAGTACTTC.

This clonotype rates as medium-sized (0.01 to 0.1%). V gene TRBV5-1 combines with J gene TRBJ2-2, with unresolved D. The CDR3 runs 15 residues. Trimming cost V 4 bases and J 1 base, with 11 bases left between them. From germline, CDR1 is SGHRS and CDR2 YFSETQ. CDR3 in DNA: TGCGCCAGCAGCACCGGTGTTAGGAACACCGGGGAGCTGTTTTTT. Translated, it gives CASSTGVRNTGELFF.

This clonotype came up many times. The chain has TRBV7-2 and TRBJ2-5; weak D call: TRBD1 (5 bases). The V end was cut by 5 bases, the J end by 5 bases, with 18 bases between. Germline CDR1 reads SGHTA; CDR2 reads FQGNSA. CDR3 length equals 15 residues. The CDR3 region has the DNA TGTGCCAGCAGCGAATGGGCTCTAAAGGGGGAGACCCAGTACTTC. It yields the protein CASSEWALKGETQYF. The whole variable domain, filled in from reference TRBV7-2 and TRBJ2-5, reads GAGVSQSPSNKVTEKGKDVELRCDPISGHTALYWYRQSLGQGLEFLIYFQGNSAPDKSGLPSDRFSAERTGGSVSTLTIQRTQQEDSAVYLCASSEWALKGETQYFGPGTRLLVL.

This clonotype was seen a few times. The chain employs TRBV5-4 and TRBJ2-1, with D possibly matching TRBD2 (7 bases). CDR1 is SGHNT, CDR2 YYREEE, per germline (reference sequence). This CDR3 spans 15 amino acids. Trimming removed 1 base from V and 1 base from J, with 9 bases in between. As DNA, the CDR3 is TGTGCCAGCAGCTTGAGGGGGGGGTCCTACAATGAGCAGTTCTTC. This encodes CASSLRGGSYNEQFF.

This clonotype showed up many times. The chain couples TRBV7-6 to TRBJ2-3; D is perhaps TRBD2 (6 bases). The CDR3 loop spans 13 amino acids. V was pared by 5 bases and J by 5 bases, with 11 bases between. CDR1 SGHVS and CDR2 FNYEAQ come from the germline V gene. The CDR3 protein is CASSRGLQDTQYF. The CDR3 DNA reads TGTGCCAGCAGCCGGGGACTGCAAGATACGCAGTATTTT. Filled out from reference TRBV7-6 and TRBJ2-3, the complete variable domain reads GAGVSQSPRYKVTKRGQDVALRCDPISGHVSLYWYRQALGQGPEFLTYFNYEAQQDKSGLPNDRFSAERPEGSISTLTIQRTEQRDSAMYRCASSRGLQDTQYFGPGTRLTVL.

This clonotype was recorded a few times. The genes are TRBV7-2 and TRBJ2-3; D is perhaps TRBD1 or TRBD2 (5 bases each). This CDR3 is built from 15 residues. Trimming took 2 bases from V and 3 from J, leaving 12 bases between them. Germline V lookup: CDR1 SGHTA, CDR2 FQGNSA. CDR3 coding DNA: TGTGCCAGCAGCTTAAGGGTAGGGGAGACAGATACGCAGTATTTT. Its translation is CASSLRVGETDTQYF.

V is TRBV20-1 and J is TRBJ2-7; D may be TRBD2 (5 bases). The CDR3 runs to 13 residues. The germline V gene encodes CDR1 DFQATT and CDR2 SNEGSKA (reference sequence). Trimming took off 6 bases at V and 7 bases at J, with 19 bases between the two ends. The CDR3 loop reads CSARTGLLGEQYF. The CDR3 DNA is TGCAGTGCACGGACTGGCTTGTTGGGGGAGCAGTACTTC.